A selection of T cell receptor beta chains follows, all from one sample in a study of shared clonotypes between healthy human individuals. Some clones are missing from TCRdb's copy, which holds only in-frame ones; the method was immunoSEQ multiplex PCR. The sample includes millions of clones, roughly 95% of them seen just once. The source material was naive CD4+ T cells sorted from blood. Source of these receptors: a man between 18 and 35 years old in good health. Each CDR3 is given with its conserved first and last residue. The D gene is left open where the match is weak. The listing skips clone size in some rows; elsewhere it reads once, few, many or a size class.

-,-,TRBV7-9,TRBJ1-6,TGTGCCAGCAGCTTCTGGGCTGAACATTCACCCCTCCACTTT,CASSFWAEHSPLHF
TRBD1,few,TRBV9,TRBJ1-2,TGTGCCAGCGACAGGGGGAGTGGAAGTCAGGGCTACACCTTC,CASDRGSGSQGYTF
-,-,TRBV28,TRBJ2-7,TGTGCCAGCCCTCACCGGGGCATTCTGTACGAGCAGTACTTC,CASPHRGILYEQYF
-,-,TRBV28,TRBJ2-7,TGTGCCAGCAGTTCGAGTTTCTACGAGCAGTACTTC,CASSSSFYEQYF
TRBD2,-,TRBV6-6,TRBJ2-1,TGTGCCAGCAGTTACTCCCTAGCGGACTACAATGAGCAGTTCTTC,CASSYSLADYNEQFF
TRBD1,-,TRBV6-5,TRBJ2-7,TGTGCCAGCAGTGCTCCCGGGACAGGGGGAGGGGAGCAGTACTTC,CASSAPGTGGGEQYF
-,-,TRBV30,TRBJ1-5,TGTGCCTGGAGTGTACTACAGTCTAATCAGCCCCAGCATTTT,CAWSVLQSNQPQHF
-,-,TRBV7-2,TRBJ2-3,TGTGCCAGCCAGCTTTCCTTCGCGACAGATACGCAGTATTTT,CASQLSFATDTQYF
-,-,TRBV21-1,TRBJ2-1,TGTGCCAGCAGCAAAGATAGGGCTAGCGGGAGAAGTAAGGATGAGCAGTTCTTC,CASSKDRASGRSKDEQFF
TRBD1,-,TRBV7-3,TRBJ2-1,TGTGCCAGCAGCCGGGACAGGGGCCAATACAATGAGCAGTTCTTC,CASSRDRGQYNEQFF
TRBD1,-,TRBV28,TRBJ1-1,TGTGCCAGCAGTTTTCAGAGGGGACAGATGAACACTGAAGCTTTCTTT,CASSFQRGQMNTEAFF
TRBD1,once,TRBV7-8,TRBJ1-6,TGTGCCAGCAGCGTGGACAGGTCCTATAATTCACCCCTCCACTTT,CASSVDRSYNSPLHF
-,few,TRBV7-9,TRBJ1-1,TGTGCCAGCAGCTTAGCCCTGAACACTGAAGCTTTCTTT,CASSLALNTEAFF
-,-,TRBV27,TRBJ1-5,TGTGCCAGCAGTTCAAGGGTGGGCAATCAGCCCCAGCATTTT,CASSSRVGNQPQHF
-,-,TRBV28,TRBJ2-2,TGTGCCAGCAGGGGGAACACCGGGGAGCTGTTTTTT,CASRGNTGELFF
TRBD1,-,TRBV19,TRBJ1-1,TGTGCCAGTAGCCGACGACAGGGCGAAGCTTTCTTT,CASSRRQGEAFF
-,-,TRBV6-1,TRBJ2-2,TGTGCCAGCGCTTCCGGGACCACGAACACCGGGGAGCTGTTTTTT,CASASGTTNTGELFF